This T cell receptor (beta chain) was documented in a study of cytomegalovirus exposure and HLA in healthy donors. Overall study: Among the 398 genotyped donors, approximately 80% were placed in the Caucasian-associated ancestry cluster.

When sampled, the donors appeared nominally healthy, though they likely had unrecorded immune exposures. Trimming pared 5 bases from V and 3 bases from J, leaving 14 bases between. CDR1 and CDR2 (germline): MNHNY, SVGAGI (reference sequence). The CDR3 loop spans 15 amino acids. Both 60 Vbeta primers and 13 Jbeta primers went into the PCR. Clones were sequenced by immunoSEQ multiplex PCR, and TCRdb holds only the in-frame ones, with some missing. The ten top clones account for roughly 5%, within a sample of 60,000 to 70,000 clones. This sequence joins TRBV6-6 and TRBJ1-5; D not certain. The sequenced sample consisted of PBMCs. The receptor was derived from a young man in good health and CMV-seropositive. CDR3 amino acids: CASSPGRGTNQPQHF. The CDR3, as DNA: TGTGCCAGCAGTCCTGGTCGAGGTACCAATCAGCCCCAGCATTTT.